This T cell receptor (beta chain) derives from a study of blood T cell repertoires in COVID-19. Deletions cut 3 bases from V and 4 bases from J, with 6 bases between. CDR1 and CDR2 from the germline V gene are LGHNT and FRNRAP. The CDR3 runs to 12 residues. Profiling relied on immunoSEQ multiplex PCR, and the TCRdb table lists in-frame clones only, not all of them. The data hold some 240,000 clones, with approximately 86% observed a single time. The sample taken for sequencing was PBMCs or T cells enriched from blood (not recorded which). The V and J genes are TRBV12-5 and TRBJ1-1; the D is unclear. The sequence was obtained from a woman between 40 and 55 years old with acute COVID-19. In DNA, the CDR3 is TGTGCTAGTGGTTTAGTCGGCACTGAAGCTTTCTTT. This sequence encodes CASGLVGTEAFF.